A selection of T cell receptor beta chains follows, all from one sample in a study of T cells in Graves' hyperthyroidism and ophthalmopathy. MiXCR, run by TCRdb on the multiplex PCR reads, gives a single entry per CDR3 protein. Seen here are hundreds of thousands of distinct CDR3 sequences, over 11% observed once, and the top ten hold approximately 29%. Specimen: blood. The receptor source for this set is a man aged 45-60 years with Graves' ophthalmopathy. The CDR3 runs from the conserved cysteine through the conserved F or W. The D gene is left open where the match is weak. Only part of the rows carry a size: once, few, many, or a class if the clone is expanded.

CDR3 protein: CASSSGDRAYSNQPQHF
CDR3 DNA: TGTGCCAGCAGTTCGGGGGACAGGGCCTATAGCAATCAGCCCCAGCATTTT
V gene: TRBV12-3/TRBV12-4
J gene: TRBJ1-5
D gene: TRBD1
clone size: NA

CDR3 protein: CASSLAGATEAFF
CDR3 DNA: TGTGCCAGCAGCTTGGCAGGGGCCACTGAAGCTTTCTTT
V gene: TRBV5-4
J gene: TRBJ1-1
D gene: NA
clone size: many

CDR3 protein: CASSLMRVSNTGELFF
CDR3 DNA: TGTGCCAGCAGCTTAATGCGGGTCTCGAACACCGGGGAGCTGTTTTTT
V gene: TRBV7-8
J gene: TRBJ2-2
D gene: NA
clone size: many

CDR3 protein: CSSWDRAAGCTF
CDR3 DNA: TGCAGCTCTTGGGACAGGGCGGCGGGCTGCACCTTC
V gene: TRBV29-1
J gene: TRBJ1-2
D gene: TRBD1
clone size: NA

CDR3 protein: CASSAQRRTLNTQYF
CDR3 DNA: TGTGCCAGCAGTGCTCAGCGGAGAACCTTAAATACGCAGTATTTT
V gene: TRBV28
J gene: TRBJ2-3
D gene: NA
clone size: many

CDR3 protein: CRATGAKNTEAFF
CDR3 DNA: TGCAGGGCGACAGGGGCGAAGAACACTGAAGCTTTCTTT
V gene: TRBV20-1
J gene: TRBJ1-1
D gene: TRBD1
clone size: few

CDR3 protein: CASSYSGRNPDTQYF
CDR3 DNA: TGTGCCAGCAGCTATAGCGGGAGAAACCCAGATACGCAGTATTTT
V gene: TRBV7-8
J gene: TRBJ2-3
D gene: TRBD2
clone size: many

CDR3 protein: CATSRDGTDTQYF
CDR3 DNA: TGTGCCACCAGCAGAGACGGGACAGATACGCAGTATTTT
V gene: TRBV15
J gene: TRBJ2-3
D gene: NA
clone size: many

CDR3 protein: CASSQGTGAVGFF
CDR3 DNA: TGTGCCAGCAGCCAAGGGACAGGGGCGGTTGGTTTCTTT
V gene: TRBV3-1
J gene: TRBJ1-1
D gene: TRBD1
clone size: many

CDR3 protein: CASSQDVLAANRQEAQYF
CDR3 DNA: TGCGCCAGCAGCCAAGATGTACTAGCCGCTAACCGCCAAGAGGCCCAGTACTTC
V gene: TRBV4-1
J gene: TRBJ2-5
D gene: NA
clone size: NA

CDR3 protein: CAWSGPVGRSGANVLTF
CDR3 DNA: TGTGCCTGGAGTGGCCCGGTCGGGAGGTCTGGGGCCAACGTCCTGACTTTC
V gene: TRBV30
J gene: TRBJ2-6
D gene: TRBD2
clone size: NA

CDR3 protein: CASGDRGRETQYF
CDR3 DNA: TGTGCCAGCGGGGACAGGGGGCGAGAGACCCAGTACTTC
V gene: TRBV19
J gene: TRBJ2-5
D gene: TRBD1
clone size: NA

CDR3 protein: CAKIAGTYEQYF
CDR3 DNA: TGTGCCAAAATAGCGGGGACCTACGAGCAGTACTTC
V gene: TRBV10-3
J gene: TRBJ2-7
D gene: TRBD2
clone size: NA

CDR3 protein: CASSRMAGGTGELFF
CDR3 DNA: TGTGCCAGTAGTAGGATGGCAGGGGGAACCGGGGAGCTGTTTTTT
V gene: TRBV19
J gene: TRBJ2-2
D gene: TRBD1
clone size: NA

CDR3 protein: CASSIGAAEAFF
CDR3 DNA: TGTGCCAGTAGTATCGGGGCTGCTGAAGCTTTCTTT
V gene: TRBV19
J gene: TRBJ1-1
D gene: NA
clone size: NA

CDR3 protein: CSASDAKQFF
CDR3 DNA: TGCAGTGCTAGCGATGCCAAGCAGTTCTTC
V gene: TRBV20-1
J gene: TRBJ2-1
D gene: NA
clone size: few

CDR3 protein: CASSLEFSGQGVYEQYF
CDR3 DNA: TGTGCCAGCAGTTTAGAGTTTTCGGGACAGGGGGTCTACGAGCAGTACTTC
V gene: TRBV27
J gene: TRBJ2-7
D gene: TRBD1
clone size: NA

CDR3 protein: CASSLRESGPDAFF
CDR3 DNA: TGTGCCAGCAGCTTGAGAGAATCAGGACCTGATGCTTTCTTT
V gene: TRBV5-6
J gene: TRBJ1-1
D gene: NA
clone size: many

CDR3 protein: CASTDRFSGYTF
CDR3 DNA: TGTGCCAGCACCGACCGTTTCTCTGGCTACACCTTC
V gene: TRBV28
J gene: TRBJ1-2
D gene: NA
clone size: many

CDR3 protein: CSVEDRWREGYGYTF
CDR3 DNA: TGCAGCGTTGAAGATCGTTGGAGAGAAGGTTATGGCTACACCTTC
V gene: TRBV29-1
J gene: TRBJ1-2
D gene: NA
clone size: few

CDR3 protein: CASSLAPGLAGGPFGETQYF
CDR3 DNA: TGTGCCAGCAGCTTGGCCCCGGGACTAGCGGGAGGGCCTTTCGGAGAGACCCAGTACTTC
V gene: TRBV7-8
J gene: TRBJ2-5
D gene: TRBD2
clone size: NA

CDR3 protein: CANSSISGAGETQYF
CDR3 DNA: TGTGCCAACAGCTCCATATCGGGGGCTGGCGAGACCCAGTACTTC
V gene: TRBV28
J gene: TRBJ2-5
D gene: NA
clone size: NA

CDR3 protein: CAYRQGSNQPQHF
CDR3 DNA: TGTGCCTATAGACAGGGTAGCAATCAGCCCCAGCATTTT
V gene: TRBV30
J gene: TRBJ1-5
D gene: TRBD1
clone size: many

CDR3 protein: CASSLNGELFF
CDR3 DNA: TGTGCCAGCAGTTTGAACGGGGAGCTGTTTTTT
V gene: TRBV12-3/TRBV12-4
J gene: TRBJ2-2
D gene: NA
clone size: NA

CDR3 protein: CASSEFVVEAFF
CDR3 DNA: TGTGCCAGCAGTGAATTCGTTGTAGAAGCTTTCTTT
V gene: TRBV2
J gene: TRBJ1-1
D gene: NA
clone size: many

CDR3 protein: CASSPQQSPNTEAFF
CDR3 DNA: TGTGCCAGCTCACCACAACAGAGCCCTAACACTGAAGCTTTCTTT
V gene: TRBV18
J gene: TRBJ1-1
D gene: NA
clone size: many

CDR3 protein: CSAREGTSYNEQFF
CDR3 DNA: TGCAGTGCTAGAGAGGGGACCTCCTACAATGAGCAGTTCTTC
V gene: TRBV20-1
J gene: TRBJ2-1
D gene: NA
clone size: many

CDR3 protein: CASSYSGTGKETQYF
CDR3 DNA: TGTGCCAGCAGTTACTCGGGGACAGGGAAAGAGACCCAGTACTTC
V gene: TRBV6-6
J gene: TRBJ2-5
D gene: TRBD1
clone size: many

CDR3 protein: CSVRDGGEKLFF
CDR3 DNA: TGCAGCGTCCGGGACGGTGGGGAAAAACTGTTTTTT
V gene: TRBV29-1
J gene: TRBJ1-4
D gene: NA
clone size: few

CDR3 protein: CASRGSGTGNKYTQYF
CDR3 DNA: TGTGCCAGCAGAGGCTCCGGGACAGGGAATAAGTATACGCAGTATTTT
V gene: TRBV12-3/TRBV12-4
J gene: TRBJ2-3
D gene: TRBD1
clone size: many

CDR3 protein: CAWSVLPGGLQYF
CDR3 DNA: TGTGCCTGGAGTGTACTTCCGGGAGGCTTACAGTACTTC
V gene: TRBV30
J gene: TRBJ2-5
D gene: TRBD2
clone size: many

CDR3 protein: CASSEYGGLNTEAFF
CDR3 DNA: TGTGCCAGCAGTGAATATGGTGGGTTGAACACTGAAGCTTTCTTT
V gene: TRBV6-1
J gene: TRBJ1-1
D gene: NA
clone size: few

CDR3 protein: CASSVSGRGLFDTQYF
CDR3 DNA: TGTGCCAGCAGCGTTAGCGGGAGAGGACTGTTTGATACGCAGTATTTT
V gene: TRBV11-2
J gene: TRBJ2-3
D gene: TRBD2
clone size: many

CDR3 protein: CASGGARGIYEQYF
CDR3 DNA: TGTGCCAGTGGGGGGGCACGGGGGATCTACGAGCAGTACTTC
V gene: TRBV19
J gene: TRBJ2-7
D gene: NA
clone size: NA